This T cell receptor beta chain is from a study of identical twins (dated by TCRdb to the mid-2010s). About the study as a whole: To test whether fetal clonotypes persist, this study deep-sequenced TCR alpha and beta repertoires from monozygotic twins, from unrelated adults of various ages, and from cord blood. Replicate twin experiments were performed at different times using different library preparation protocols to rule out contamination.

The CDR3, cysteine through phenylalanine, is 14 amino acids long. Only CDR3 DNA remains: 42 bases, in frame from the first base. V drops 4 bases and J drops 5 bases, leaving 16 bases in between. The CDR1 and CDR2 encoded by the germline V gene are SGHRS and YFSETQ. All donors were healthy Caucasians. The twin cohort consisted of three pairs of female monozygotic twins, all aged roughly 18 to 30 years. CD4+ and CD8+ T cell populations were isolated with positive isolation kits from Invitrogen. What the study reported, not specific to this receptor: Recombination models systematically underestimated out-of-frame TCR alpha sharing in monozygotic twins but agreed with sharing between unrelated individuals. Invariant T cells such as MAIT and iNKT could partly confound zero-insertion analyses, although diverse VJ usage argued against such confounding for most clonotypes. Out-of-frame TCR alpha sequences shared between twins showed an excess of low generation-probability sequences compared with coincidental sharing between unrelated individuals. Because the same donors could not be followed over many years, the conclusions relied on cross-sectional statistical analysis. In beta out-of-frame sequences, excess twin sharing was weaker, because having fewer shared sequences lowered the signal-to-noise ratio. Fewer insertions were carried by abundant cord blood beta clonotypes, a similar but weaker trend appeared in young adult naive repertoires, and no such trend appeared in memory repertoires.

The library was made by 5' RACE. Sequenced on an Illumina HiSeq 2000. A universal primer binding site was added through template switching, and the final cDNA carried a unique molecular identifier so that TCR cDNA molecules could be counted accurately. Specific primers in the conserved constant-segment region were used to synthesize first-strand cDNA for the TCR alpha and beta chains. To control for contamination, every cDNA library was double barcoded, receiving both a SMART-Mk sample barcode and Illumina barcodes. TruSeq adapter sequences along with Illumina sample barcodes were introduced in two successive PCR steps. TCR alpha and beta cDNA libraries were sequenced on the Illumina HiSeq platform with custom primers. The study's processing was this. MiGEC processed the raw reads to extract unique molecular identifiers, while MiXCR was used to determine the CDR3 positions. Recombination models were inferred per individual with the repgenHMM and IGoR tools using an EM algorithm. Shared clonotypes were analyzed with the tcR package in R, and sharing was normalized by the product of cloneset sizes. Out-of-frame nonproductive sequences were analyzed to study raw recombination free of thymic and clonal selection effects. The public sequencing data were trimmed at Q25 with fastp and processed into clonotypes with MiXCR by TCRdb, which kept only in-frame beta chains. Each entry is one CDR3 protein sequence, shown with its most common DNA and genes. TCRdb's processing, not the authors' own work, is the source of the V and J calls. This sample gives hundreds of thousands of distinct CDR3 sequences in total; 7.5% of them show up just once. 5.4% of the sample is taken by the ten largest.

This clonotype was picked up a small number of times. This clone's antigen is unknown. Qualities for individual bases were not recorded, and no much larger clone is one base off. The data also belong to a second study, concerning yellow fever vaccine responses in identical twins. Per that second paper: According to the authors, the vaccine-induced T cell response in identical twins seemed to be partly convergent and partly specific to each individual. Focusing on identical twins, the study followed the T cell clones that responded to the vaccine, and did so with precision.

The clonotype originates from a woman aged 18-29 years in good health. Sequencing was carried out using CD8+ T cells sorted from blood. The receptor chain draws on TRBV5-1 and TRBJ2-7; the D region possibly corresponds to TRBD2 (5 bases align). Here the CDR3 is given as CASSLARAGDEQYF. The sequence in DNA is TGCGCCAGCAGCCTCGCTCGGGCGGGCGACGAGCAGTACTTC. The full variable domain, with segments outside the CDR3 supplied by the reference TRBV5-1 and TRBJ2-7 proteins, appears as KAGVTQTPRYLIKTRGQQVTLSCSPISGHRSVSWYQQTPGQGLQFLFEYFSETQRNKGNFPGRFSGRQFSNSRSEMNVSTLELGDSALYLCASSLARAGDEQYFGPGTRLTVT.